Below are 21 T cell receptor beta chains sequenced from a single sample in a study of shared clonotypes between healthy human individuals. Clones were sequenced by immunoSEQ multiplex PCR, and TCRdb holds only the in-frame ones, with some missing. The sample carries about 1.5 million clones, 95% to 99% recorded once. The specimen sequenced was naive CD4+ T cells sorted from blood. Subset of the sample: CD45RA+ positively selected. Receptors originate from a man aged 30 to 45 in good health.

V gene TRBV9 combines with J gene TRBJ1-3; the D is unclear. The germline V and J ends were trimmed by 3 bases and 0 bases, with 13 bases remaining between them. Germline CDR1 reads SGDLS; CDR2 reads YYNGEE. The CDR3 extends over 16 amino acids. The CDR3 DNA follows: TGTGCCAGCAGCGAGTCCCCCCACAACTCTGGAAACACCATATATTTT. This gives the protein CASSESPHNSGNTIYF.

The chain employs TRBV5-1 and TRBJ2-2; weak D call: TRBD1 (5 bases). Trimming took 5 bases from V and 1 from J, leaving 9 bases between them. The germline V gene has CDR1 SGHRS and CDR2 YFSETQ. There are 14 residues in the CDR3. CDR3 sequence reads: CASRQGLNTGELFF. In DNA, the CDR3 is TGCGCCAGCAGGCAGGGCTTGAACACCGGGGAGCTGTTTTTT. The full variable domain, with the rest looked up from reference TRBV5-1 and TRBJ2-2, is KAGVTQTPRYLIKTRGQQVTLSCSPISGHRSVSWYQQTPGQGLQFLFEYFSETQRNKGNFPGRFSGRQFSNSRSEMNVSTLELGDSALYLCASRQGLNTGELFFGEGSRLTVL.

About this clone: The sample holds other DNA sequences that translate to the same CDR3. CDR3 protein: CASSLDGSNQPQHF. The CDR3 region has the DNA TGTGCCAGCAGCTTAGACGGTAGCAATCAGCCCCAGCATTTT. The chain carries TRBV7-9 and TRBJ1-5; D remains unclear. Per the germline V gene, CDR1 is SEHNR and CDR2 is FQNEAQ (reference sequence). The V and J ends lost 1 base and 0 bases respectively, with 4 bases between them. The length of the CDR3 is 14 residues. Full variable domain (outside the CDR3, taken from reference TRBV7-9 and TRBJ1-5): DTGVSQNPRHKITKRGQNVTFRCDPISEHNRLYWYRQTLGQGPEFLTYFQNEAQLEKSRLLSDRFSAERPKGSFSTLEIQRTEQGDSAMYLCASSLDGSNQPQHFGDGTRLSIL.

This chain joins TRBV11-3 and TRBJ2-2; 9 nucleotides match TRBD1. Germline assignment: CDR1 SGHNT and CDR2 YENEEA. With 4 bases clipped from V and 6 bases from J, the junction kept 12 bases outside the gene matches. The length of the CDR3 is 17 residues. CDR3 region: CASSSNSGTGLSGELFF. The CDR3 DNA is TGTGCCAGCAGCTCGAACTCCGGGACAGGGCTTTCCGGGGAGCTGTTTTTT. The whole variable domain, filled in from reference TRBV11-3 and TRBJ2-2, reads EAGVVQSPRYKIIEKKQPVAFWCNPISGHNTLYWYLQNLGQGPELLIRYENEEAVDDSQLPKDRFSAERLKGVDSTLKIQPAELGDSAVYLCASSSNSGTGLSGELFFGEGSRLTVL.

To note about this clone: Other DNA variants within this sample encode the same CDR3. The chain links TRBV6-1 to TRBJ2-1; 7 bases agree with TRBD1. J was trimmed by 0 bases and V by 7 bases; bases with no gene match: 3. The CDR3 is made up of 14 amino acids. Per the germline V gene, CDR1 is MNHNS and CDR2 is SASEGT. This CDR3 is CASTRDSSYNEQFF. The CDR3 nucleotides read TGTGCCAGCACCCGGGACAGCTCCTACAATGAGCAGTTCTTC.

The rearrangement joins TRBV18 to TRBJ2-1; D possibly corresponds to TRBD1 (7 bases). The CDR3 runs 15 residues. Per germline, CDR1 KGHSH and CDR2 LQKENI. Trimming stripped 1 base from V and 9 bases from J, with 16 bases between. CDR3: CASSPRQGGFGEQFF. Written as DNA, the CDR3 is TGTGCCAGCTCACCACGACAGGGAGGTTTCGGTGAGCAGTTCTTC.

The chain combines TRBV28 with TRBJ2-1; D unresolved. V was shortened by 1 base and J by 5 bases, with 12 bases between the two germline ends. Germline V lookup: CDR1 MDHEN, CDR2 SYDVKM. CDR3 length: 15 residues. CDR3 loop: CASSLSLGQNNEQFF. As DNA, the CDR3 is TGTGCCAGCAGTTTATCTCTCGGCCAGAACAATGAGCAGTTCTTC.

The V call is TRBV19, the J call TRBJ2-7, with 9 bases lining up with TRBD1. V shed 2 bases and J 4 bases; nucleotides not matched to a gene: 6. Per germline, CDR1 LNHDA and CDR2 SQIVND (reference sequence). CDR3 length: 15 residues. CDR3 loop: CASSITGTGLYEQYF. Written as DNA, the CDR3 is TGTGCCAGTAGTATAACCGGGACAGGGTTATACGAGCAGTACTTC.

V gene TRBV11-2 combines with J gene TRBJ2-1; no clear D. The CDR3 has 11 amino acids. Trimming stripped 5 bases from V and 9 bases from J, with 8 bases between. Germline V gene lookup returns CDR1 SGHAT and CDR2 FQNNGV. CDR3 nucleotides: TGTGCCAGCAGCCCCTACGGTGAGCAGTTCTTC. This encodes CASSPYGEQFF.

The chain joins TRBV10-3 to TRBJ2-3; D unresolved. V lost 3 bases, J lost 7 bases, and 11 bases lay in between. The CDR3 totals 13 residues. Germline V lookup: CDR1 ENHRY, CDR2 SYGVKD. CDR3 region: CAISDGVANTQYF. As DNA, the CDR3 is TGTGCCATCAGTGATGGGGTAGCTAATACGCAGTATTTT.

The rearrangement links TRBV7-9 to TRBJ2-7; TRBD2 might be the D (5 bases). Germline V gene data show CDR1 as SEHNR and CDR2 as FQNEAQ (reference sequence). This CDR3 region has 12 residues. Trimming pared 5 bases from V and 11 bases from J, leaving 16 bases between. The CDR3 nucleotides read TGTGCCAGCAGCCAGTCCGTATGGGGAGAGTACTTC. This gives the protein CASSQSVWGEYF.

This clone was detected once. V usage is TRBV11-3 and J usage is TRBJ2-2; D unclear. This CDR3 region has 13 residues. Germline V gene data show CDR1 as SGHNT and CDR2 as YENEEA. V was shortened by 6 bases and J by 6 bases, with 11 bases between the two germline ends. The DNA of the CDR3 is TGTGCCAGCAGATCTTCGTTTGCCGGGGAGCTGTTTTTT. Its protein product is CASRSSFAGELFF. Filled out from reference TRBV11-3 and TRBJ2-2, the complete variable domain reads EAGVVQSPRYKIIEKKQPVAFWCNPISGHNTLYWYLQNLGQGPELLIRYENEEAVDDSQLPKDRFSAERLKGVDSTLKIQPAELGDSAVYLCASRSSFAGELFFGEGSRLTVL.

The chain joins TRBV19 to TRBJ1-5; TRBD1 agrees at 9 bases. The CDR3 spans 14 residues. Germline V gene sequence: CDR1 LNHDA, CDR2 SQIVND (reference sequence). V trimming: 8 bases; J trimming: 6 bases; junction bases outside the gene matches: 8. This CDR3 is CASQGGQGGQPQHF. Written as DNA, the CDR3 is TGTGCCAGTCAAGGGGGACAGGGTGGTCAGCCCCAGCATTTT. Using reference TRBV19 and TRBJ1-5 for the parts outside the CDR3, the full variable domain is DGGITQSPKYLFRKEGQNVTLSCEQNLNHDAMYWYRQDPGQGLRLIYYSQIVNDFQKGDIAEGYSVSREKKESFPLTVTSAQKNPTAFYLCASQGGQGGQPQHFGDGTRLSIL.

The CDR3 sequence is CASSLRPSQYQETQYF. The CDR3 region has the DNA TGTGCCAGCAGCTTAAGACCTAGCCAGTACCAAGAGACCCAGTACTTC. The chain links TRBV7-3 to TRBJ2-5; D perhaps matches TRBD2 (5 bases). The V end was cut by 1 base, the J end by 0 bases, with 12 bases between. The germline V gene encodes CDR1 SGHTA and CDR2 FQGTGA. The length of the CDR3 is 16 residues.

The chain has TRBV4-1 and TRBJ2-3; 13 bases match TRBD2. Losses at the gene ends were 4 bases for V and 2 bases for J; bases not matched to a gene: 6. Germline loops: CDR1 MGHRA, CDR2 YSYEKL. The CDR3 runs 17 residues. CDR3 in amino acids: CASSPTGLAGNTDTQYF. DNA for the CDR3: TGCGCCAGCAGCCCAACGGGACTAGCGGGGAACACAGATACGCAGTATTTT.

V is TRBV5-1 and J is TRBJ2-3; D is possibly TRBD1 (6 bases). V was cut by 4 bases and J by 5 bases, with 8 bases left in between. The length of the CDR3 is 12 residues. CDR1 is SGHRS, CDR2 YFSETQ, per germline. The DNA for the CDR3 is TGCGCCAGCAGCCAGGGGATAGATACGCAGTATTTT. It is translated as CASSQGIDTQYF.

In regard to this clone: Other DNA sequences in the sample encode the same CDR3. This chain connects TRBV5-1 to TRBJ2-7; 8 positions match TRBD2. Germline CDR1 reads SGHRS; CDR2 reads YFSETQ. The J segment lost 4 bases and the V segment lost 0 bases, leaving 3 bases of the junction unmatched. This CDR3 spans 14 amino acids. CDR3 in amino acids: CASSLGAGVYEQYF. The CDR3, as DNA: TGCGCCAGCAGCTTGGGAGCGGGAGTTTACGAGCAGTACTTC.

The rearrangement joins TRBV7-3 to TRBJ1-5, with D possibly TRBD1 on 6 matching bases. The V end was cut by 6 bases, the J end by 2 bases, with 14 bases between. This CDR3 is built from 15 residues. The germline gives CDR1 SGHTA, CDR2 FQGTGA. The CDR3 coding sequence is TGTGCCAGCAGTTTTACCAGGGGCGGCAATCAGCCCCAGCATTTT. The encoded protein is CASSFTRGGNQPQHF.

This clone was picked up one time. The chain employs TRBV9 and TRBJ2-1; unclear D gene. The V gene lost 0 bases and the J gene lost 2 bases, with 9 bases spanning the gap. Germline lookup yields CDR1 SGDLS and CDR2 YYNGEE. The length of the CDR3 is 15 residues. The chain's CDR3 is CASSVDQLTYNEQFF. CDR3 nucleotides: TGTGCCAGCAGCGTAGACCAACTTACCTACAATGAGCAGTTCTTC.

The DNA of the CDR3 is TGCGCCAGCAGGGGGGGGTTTAGATCGCAAGAGACCCAGTACTTC. Translated, it gives CASRGGFRSQETQYF. This chain joins TRBV10-2 and TRBJ2-5; 7 nucleotides match TRBD2. Looked up from germline, CDR1 is WSHSY and CDR2 is SAAADI. The CDR3 covers 15 residues. J gave up 2 bases and V 6 bases, and 9 bases lay outside the gene matches.

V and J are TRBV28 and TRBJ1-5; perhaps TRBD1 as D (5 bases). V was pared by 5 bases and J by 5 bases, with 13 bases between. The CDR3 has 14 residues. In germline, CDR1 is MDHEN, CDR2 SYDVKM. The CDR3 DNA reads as TGTGCCAGCAGTCCCACAGGACCGCATCAGCCCCAGCATTTT. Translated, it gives CASSPTGPHQPQHF.